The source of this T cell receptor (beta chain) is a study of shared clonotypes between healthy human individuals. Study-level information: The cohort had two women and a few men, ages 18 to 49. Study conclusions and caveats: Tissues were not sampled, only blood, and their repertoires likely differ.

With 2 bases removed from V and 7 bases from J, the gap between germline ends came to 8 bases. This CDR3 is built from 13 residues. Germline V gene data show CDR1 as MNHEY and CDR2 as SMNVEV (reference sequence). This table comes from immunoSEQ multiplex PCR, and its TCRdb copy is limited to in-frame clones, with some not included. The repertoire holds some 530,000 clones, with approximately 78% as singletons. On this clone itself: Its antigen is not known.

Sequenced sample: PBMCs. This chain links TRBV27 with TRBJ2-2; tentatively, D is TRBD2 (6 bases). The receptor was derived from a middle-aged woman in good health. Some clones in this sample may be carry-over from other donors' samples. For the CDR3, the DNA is TGTGCCAGCAGTTTAAGGGGAGGCGGGGAGCTGTTTTTT. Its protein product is CASSLRGGGELFF.